This T cell receptor (beta chain) was sequenced in a study of blood T cell repertoires in COVID-19. About the study: From the United States, Italy and Spain came samples of acute and convalescent COVID-19. Nucleic acid was either cDNA or gDNA, and it came from T cells, B-cell-depleted T cells, or PBMCs.

Either two negative PCRs, clearance, or symptom resolution qualified Cohort 3 donors as recovered. CDR1 is SNHLY, CDR2 FYNNEI, per germline. The length of the CDR3 is 13 residues. With V trimmed by 8 bases and J by 5 bases, 8 bases remained unmatched. In the original workflow: Quantification of nucleated cells was approximated via reference gene primer amplification. Using immunoSEQ multiplex PCR, the repertoire was profiled, and TCRdb retains in-frame clones only, with some absent. V and J calls and clone size are those listed in that table; D and trimming were worked out from the DNA. Among about 190,000 clones, around 85% were seen once, and the ten largest hold roughly 3.2%.

The chain is built from TRBV2 and TRBJ2-5; 7 bases agree with TRBD2. This TCR was sampled from a woman aged 25 to 39 who had recovered from COVID-19. The sample taken for sequencing was PBMCs or T cells enriched from blood (not recorded which). The CDR3 bases are TGTGCCAGCGCCGCGAATAGCGGGGAGACCCAGTACTTC. Translating it yields CASAANSGETQYF.